A selection of T cell receptor beta chains follows, all from one sample in a study of T cell repertoires in cytomegalovirus infection. MiXCR was run by TCRdb on the reads, yielding one entry per CDR3 protein. The data contain around 450,000 distinct CDR3 sequences, roughly 30% of them singletons. Sequencing used PBMCs. The receptors stem from a human donor in good health (CMV status not recorded). Some clones in this sample may be carry-over from other donors' samples. The CDR3 runs from the conserved cysteine through the conserved F or W.

cdr3_length: 16
j_call: TRBJ1-5
v_call: TRBV7-2
cdr3_aa: CASSPDGTGGNQPQHF

cdr3_length: 16
j_call: TRBJ2-7
v_call: TRBV7-2
cdr3_aa: CASSLPSGGGTYEQYF

cdr3_length: 16
j_call: TRBJ1-2
v_call: TRBV6-6
cdr3_aa: CASSYFTGQFNYGYTF

cdr3_length: 12
j_call: TRBJ2-1
v_call: TRBV12-3/TRBV12-4
cdr3_aa: CASSWDSNEQFF

cdr3_length: 13
j_call: TRBJ2-7
v_call: TRBV5-4
cdr3_aa: CASSAWGSHEQYF

cdr3_length: 14
j_call: TRBJ1-6
v_call: TRBV6-5
cdr3_aa: CASSYLPGNSPLHF

cdr3_length: 14
j_call: TRBJ2-5
v_call: TRBV19
cdr3_aa: CASNMGDIQETQYF

cdr3_length: 15
j_call: TRBJ2-7
v_call: TRBV20-1
cdr3_aa: CSARSTGELSYEQYF

cdr3_length: 13
j_call: TRBJ2-7
v_call: TRBV2
cdr3_aa: CASSENSSYEQYF

cdr3_length: 14
j_call: TRBJ2-4
v_call: TRBV7-2
cdr3_aa: CASSLKAGTNIQYF

cdr3_length: 14
j_call: TRBJ1-1
v_call: TRBV5-1
cdr3_aa: CASSLDTTNTEAFF

cdr3_length: 16
j_call: TRBJ1-6
v_call: TRBV11-2
cdr3_aa: CASSPGAGRLNSPLHF

cdr3_length: 15
j_call: TRBJ2-5
v_call: TRBV20-1
cdr3_aa: CSARGLAGGEETQYF

cdr3_length: 14
j_call: TRBJ1-6
v_call: TRBV20-1
cdr3_aa: CSASSRTGNSPLHF

cdr3_length: 16
j_call: TRBJ1-5
v_call: TRBV20-1
cdr3_aa: CSARDNVGGGGQPQHF

cdr3_length: 16
j_call: TRBJ1-5
v_call: TRBV20-1
cdr3_aa: CSARGTGDYSNQPQHF

cdr3_length: 13
j_call: TRBJ2-5
v_call: TRBV2
cdr3_aa: CASSEGGLETQYF

cdr3_length: 13
j_call: TRBJ2-5
v_call: TRBV5-4
cdr3_aa: CASSAQGEETQYF

cdr3_length: 17
j_call: TRBJ1-2
v_call: TRBV25-1
cdr3_aa: CASSDAGAGPHNYGYTF

cdr3_length: 13
j_call: TRBJ1-1
v_call: TRBV25-1
cdr3_aa: CASSEMGIAEAFF

cdr3_length: 13
j_call: TRBJ2-7
v_call: TRBV29-1
cdr3_aa: CSVAIDYSYEQYF

cdr3_length: 15
j_call: TRBJ1-1
v_call: TRBV20-1
cdr3_aa: CSARSRDRSNTEAFF

cdr3_length: 15
j_call: TRBJ2-3
v_call: TRBV2
cdr3_aa: CASSELRGRTDTQYF

cdr3_length: 14
j_call: TRBJ1-6
v_call: TRBV10-1
cdr3_aa: CASSRDRNNSPLHF

cdr3_length: 15
j_call: TRBJ2-7
v_call: TRBV7-6
cdr3_aa: CASSSGQGAWYEQHF

cdr3_length: 16
j_call: TRBJ2-3
v_call: TRBV27
cdr3_aa: CASSLPGRTGPDTQYF

cdr3_length: 15
j_call: TRBJ1-5
v_call: TRBV29-1
cdr3_aa: CSVVFGLSGNQPQHF

cdr3_length: 16
j_call: TRBJ1-1
v_call: TRBV12-5
cdr3_aa: CASGLVLGRGKSEAFF

cdr3_length: 13
j_call: TRBJ2-1
v_call: TRBV5-4
cdr3_aa: CASSSTGGLEQFF